This T cell receptor beta chain was sequenced for a study of blood T cell repertoires in COVID-19. Study summary: COVID-19 samples from acute and convalescent phases originated in the United States, Italy and Spain. The cDNA or gDNA used as material had been derived from T cells, B-cell-depleted T cells, or PBMCs.

Unmatched junction bases numbered 6, after V lost 0 bases and J lost 7 bases. Germline CDR1 is SGHNT and CDR2 is YYREEE (reference sequence). The CDR3 sequence is 14 residues long. As originally analysed: From reference gene primer amplification, estimates of nucleated cell counts were derived. Some clones are missing from TCRdb's copy, which holds only in-frame ones; the method was immunoSEQ multiplex PCR. V and J calls and clone size are given by that table; D and trimming were obtained from the DNA. The sample shows some 180,000 clones, around 83% of them seen only once. Participants were placed into cohorts based on the clinical history they reported.

V is TRBV5-4 and J is TRBJ2-5; TRBD1 matches at 7 bases. The sequenced sample was PBMCs or T cells enriched from blood (not recorded which). This TCR was recovered from a man aged 40-49 years who had recovered from COVID-19. The CDR3 sequence is CASSLDRSGGTQYF. CDR3 DNA: TGTGCCAGCAGCTTGGACAGGTCAGGGGGGACCCAGTACTTC.